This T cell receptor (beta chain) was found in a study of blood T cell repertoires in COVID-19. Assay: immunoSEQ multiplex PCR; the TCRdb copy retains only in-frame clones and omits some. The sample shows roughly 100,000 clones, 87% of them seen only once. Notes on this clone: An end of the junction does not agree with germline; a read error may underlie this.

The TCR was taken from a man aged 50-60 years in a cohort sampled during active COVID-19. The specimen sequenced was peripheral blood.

The CDR3 nucleotides are TGTGCCAGCAGCGCTCCGGGACAGTTCCTCTTC. This sequence encodes CASSAPGQFLF. This chain connects TRBV5-6 to TRBJ2-7; 7 bases match TRBD1. Per the germline V gene, CDR1 is SGHDT and CDR2 is YYEEEE. The length of the CDR3 is 11 residues.